These T cell receptor beta chains were read from a single sample in a study of Ad26.COV2.S vaccination and SARS-CoV-2 variants. Assay: immunoSEQ multiplex PCR; the TCRdb copy retains only in-frame clones and omits some. The sample contains approximately 480,000 clones, around 85% of which appear only once. The sequences come from peripheral blood, collected in a trial of Ad26.COV2.S vaccine versus placebo. These receptors all come from a person aged 18-65 years who received the Ad26.COV2.S COVID-19 vaccine or a placebo. Each CDR3 is given without its conserved first and last residue. Each record gives: V gene, J gene, clone size, CDR3 protein. The size of a clone is reported for some rows only, either as once, few or many, or as a class for expanded clones.

V: TRBV5-1; J: TRBJ1-2; size: -; CDR3: ASSLRTGVNYGYT
V: TRBV10-2; J: TRBJ1-1; size: -; CDR3: ASSQGMEAF
V: TRBV2; J: TRBJ2-7; size: -; CDR3: ASRLPGLYEQY
V: TRBV9; J: TRBJ2-5; size: -; CDR3: ASSVGLAETQY
V: TRBV7-6; J: TRBJ1-6; size: -; CDR3: ASSLSGTGPNGTPLH
V: TRBV7-9; J: TRBJ2-7; size: -; CDR3: ASSFVSAGARGAGYEQY
V: TRBV6-5; J: TRBJ2-3; size: -; CDR3: ASSYGGVEDTQY
V: TRBV2; J: TRBJ1-1; size: -; CDR3: ASSTTGIWNTEAF
V: TRBV7-9; J: TRBJ2-1; size: -; CDR3: ASSPMGPTGANEQF
V: TRBV5-1; J: TRBJ1-2; size: -; CDR3: ASSVTGGGYT
V: TRBV7-9; J: TRBJ2-2; size: few; CDR3: ASSSSGPNTGELF
V: TRBV30; J: TRBJ2-4; size: -; CDR3: AWSNSHIQY
V: TRBV9; J: TRBJ2-5; size: -; CDR3: ASSLSGRPQETQY
V: TRBV11-2; J: TRBJ2-4; size: -; CDR3: ASSFRPGADAKNIQY
V: TRBV28; J: TRBJ1-6; size: -; CDR3: ASSLATGSSPLH
V: TRBV6-2/TRBV6-3; J: TRBJ2-1; size: -; CDR3: ASSYSSGNYNEQF
V: TRBV5-1; J: TRBJ1-2; size: -; CDR3: ASSLGQGGYGYT
V: TRBV5-1; J: TRBJ1-1; size: -; CDR3: ASSLDTQRRTEAF
V: TRBV5-1; J: TRBJ2-2; size: -; CDR3: ASSLSGRLNTGELF
V: TRBV3-1/TRBV3-2; J: TRBJ1-2; size: few; CDR3: ASSQGQRYGYT
V: TRBV6-5; J: TRBJ1-3; size: -; CDR3: ASTTGAWRNTIY
V: TRBV6-5; J: TRBJ1-5; size: -; CDR3: ASSSQGRQPQH
V: TRBV28; J: TRBJ1-6; size: -; CDR3: ASSRVLVGSPLH
V: TRBV2; J: TRBJ2-1; size: -; CDR3: ASSLEGGSYNEQF
V: TRBV6-5; J: TRBJ2-7; size: -; CDR3: ASNEDSYEQY
V: TRBV27; J: TRBJ2-1; size: -; CDR3: ASMAGARYNEQF
V: TRBV28; J: TRBJ1-2; size: -; CDR3: ASSLPGTGFSTA
V: TRBV5-5; J: TRBJ1-4; size: few; CDR3: ASSLRDRYLNVEKLF
V: TRBV5-1; J: TRBJ1-2; size: -; CDR3: ASQDGLYGYT
V: TRBV28; J: TRBJ1-6; size: -; CDR3: ASSLSRGGSSYNSPLH
V: TRBV20-1; J: TRBJ2-3; size: -; CDR3: SALSTDTQY
V: TRBV7-9; J: TRBJ2-7; size: -; CDR3: ASSLTGRGGRGYEQY
V: TRBV10-1; J: TRBJ2-2; size: -; CDR3: ASTRGELF
V: TRBV7-9; J: TRBJ2-1; size: -; CDR3: ASSTLANVF
V: TRBV28; J: TRBJ1-1; size: -; CDR3: ASSSTGRTDTEAF
V: TRBV7-2; J: TRBJ2-7; size: -; CDR3: ASSPGGRAGYEQY
V: TRBV30; J: TRBJ2-1; size: -; CDR3: AWSGHGKREGQF
V: TRBV29-1; J: TRBJ1-1; size: -; CDR3: SARGPEAF
V: TRBV5-1; J: TRBJ2-5; size: -; CDR3: ASSLALGETQY
V: TRBV5-1; J: TRBJ2-7; size: -; CDR3: ASSVSGSPNEQY
V: TRBV2; J: TRBJ1-2; size: few; CDR3: ASSSVLIYGYT
V: TRBV4-1; J: TRBJ1-2; size: -; CDR3: ASSQVGTGGDYGYT
V: TRBV28; J: TRBJ1-4; size: -; CDR3: ASLSSGATNEKLF
V: TRBV19; J: TRBJ2-3; size: once; CDR3: ASSIGGRSTDTQY
V: TRBV2; J: TRBJ2-7; size: -; CDR3: ASQGLSYEQY
V: TRBV6-5; J: TRBJ2-1; size: -; CDR3: ASSYDGYNEQF
V: TRBV5-1; J: TRBJ2-7; size: -; CDR3: ASSLAGDTYEQY
V: TRBV30; J: TRBJ2-1; size: -; CDR3: AWSVRFGRGPTTVNEQF
V: TRBV6-1; J: TRBJ1-2; size: -; CDR3: ASSEGVQDLFNYGYT
V: TRBV9; J: TRBJ2-6; size: -; CDR3: ASSADPGTPGANVLT
V: TRBV30; J: TRBJ1-1; size: -; CDR3: ARISRDMAF
V: TRBV27; J: TRBJ1-2; size: -; CDR3: ASSRQGLRTFGYT
V: TRBV11-2; J: TRBJ2-1; size: -; CDR3: ASTLGDYRSGEQF
V: TRBV18; J: TRBJ1-2; size: -; CDR3: ASSPGAGQGARYT
V: TRBV5-4; J: TRBJ2-5; size: -; CDR3: ASSPGGARQETQY
V: TRBV2; J: TRBJ2-1; size: -; CDR3: ASSELVFNEQF
V: TRBV28; J: TRBJ2-1; size: -; CDR3: ASRPGTSNEQF
V: TRBV12-3/TRBV12-4; J: TRBJ1-3; size: -; CDR3: ASSRGSGNTIY
V: TRBV14; J: TRBJ2-1; size: -; CDR3: ASTLGTGRTYNEQF